Below, one TCR beta chain is given with its context. The data stem from a study of blood T cell repertoires in COVID-19. Across the whole study: The origin of the acute and convalescent COVID-19 samples was the United States, Italy and Spain. The analysed material was cDNA or gDNA that came from T cells, B-cell-depleted T cells, or PBMCs.

In Seattle, patients joined the study during active infection and were tracked longitudinally. CDR1 is LNHDA and CDR2 is SQIVND in the germline V gene (reference sequence). This CDR3 has 14 residues. With 6 bases removed from V and 8 bases from J, the gap between germline ends came to 16 bases. The protocol was immunoSEQ multiplex PCR, while the TCRdb copy is restricted to in-frame clones and leaves out a portion. The table lists about 250,000 clones, 75% to 85% of them singletons, with roughly 5% in the top ten. The TCR was taken from a man in his forties or fifties with COVID-19, enrolled during active disease. The source material was peripheral blood. This sequence joins TRBV19 and TRBJ1-4; D is unclear. CDR3 in DNA: TGTGCCAGTAGATCTCGCAGCGCCATCGAAAAACTGTTTTTT. Encoded protein: CASRSRSAIEKLFF.